The source of this T cell receptor (beta chain) is a study of T cell changes during pregnancy in multiple sclerosis. Sequenced by immunoSEQ multiplex PCR; TCRdb stores in-frame clones only, minus some. The sample carries roughly 56,000 clones, roughly 87% recorded once. The CDR3 is made up of 17 amino acids. The V end lost 4 bases, the J end lost 7 bases, and 25 bases lay between the germline ends. Germline V gene lookup returns CDR1 MNHNS and CDR2 SASEGT. The V and J genes are TRBV6-1 and TRBJ2-5; tentative D call: TRBD1 (6 bases). Sequences were derived from peripheral blood, sampled in the first trimester of pregnancy. This TCR was recovered from a female donor with multiple sclerosis, enrolled in a pregnancy study. Here the CDR3 DNA reads TGTGCCAGCAGTGCGGCACAGGGACGTGGTACTCATGGGACCCAGTACTTC. It translates to CASSAAQGRGTHGTQYF.